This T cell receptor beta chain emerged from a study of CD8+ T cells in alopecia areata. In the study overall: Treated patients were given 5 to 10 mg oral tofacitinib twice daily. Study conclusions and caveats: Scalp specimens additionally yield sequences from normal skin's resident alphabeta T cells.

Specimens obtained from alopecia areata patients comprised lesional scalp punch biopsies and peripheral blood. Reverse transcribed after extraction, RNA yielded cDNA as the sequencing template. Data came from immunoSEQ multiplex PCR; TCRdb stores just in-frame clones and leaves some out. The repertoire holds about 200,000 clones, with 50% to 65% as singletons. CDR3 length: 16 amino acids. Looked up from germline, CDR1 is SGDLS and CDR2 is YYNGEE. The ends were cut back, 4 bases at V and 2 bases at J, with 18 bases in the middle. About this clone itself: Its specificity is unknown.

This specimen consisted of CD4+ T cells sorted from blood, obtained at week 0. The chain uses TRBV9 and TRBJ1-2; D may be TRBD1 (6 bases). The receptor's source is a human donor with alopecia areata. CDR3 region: CASSPHPGQTNYGYTF. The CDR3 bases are TGTGCCAGCAGCCCCCATCCGGGACAAACCAACTATGGCTACACCTTC.